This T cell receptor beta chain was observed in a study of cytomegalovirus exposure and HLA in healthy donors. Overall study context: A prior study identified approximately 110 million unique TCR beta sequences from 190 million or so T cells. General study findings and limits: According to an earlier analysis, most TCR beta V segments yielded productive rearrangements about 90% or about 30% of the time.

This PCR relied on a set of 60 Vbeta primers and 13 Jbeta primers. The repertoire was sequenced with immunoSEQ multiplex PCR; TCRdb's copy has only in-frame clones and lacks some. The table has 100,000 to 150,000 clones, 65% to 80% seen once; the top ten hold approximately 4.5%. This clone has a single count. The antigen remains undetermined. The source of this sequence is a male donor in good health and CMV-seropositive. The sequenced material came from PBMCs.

The CDR3 is CASSFGQGASEAFF. Here the CDR3 DNA reads TGTGCCAGCAGTTTCGGACAGGGGGCGTCTGAAGCTTTCTTT. The rearrangement joins TRBV27 to TRBJ1-1; 11 positions match TRBD1. The CDR3 length is 14 residues. J gave up 6 bases and V 3 bases, and 3 bases lay outside the gene matches. Looked up from germline, CDR1 is MNHEY and CDR2 is SMNVEV (reference sequence).